This TCR beta chain came from a study of CXCR3-negative and CXCR3-positive naive CD8 T cells (dated by TCRdb to the late 2010s). At the level of the whole study: In total, 120 million to 150 million TRB reads were obtained, corresponding to roughly 1.5 +/- 0.3 million reads per library. Diversity and physicochemical repertoire analyses covered eleven to twelve donors pooled from two independent experiments. TRBV-TRBJ cluster analysis included naive subsets from about five donors and memory cells from 3 donors.

General findings and caveats noted by the study authors: Because surface CD5, which is linked to self-reactivity in mice, was comparable between the naive subsets, TCR interaction strength was also inferred from the physicochemical properties of TRB CDR3s. Repertoire diversity was comparably high in both naive subsets but much lower in memory CD8+ T cells. TRBV-TRBJ usage was similar between naive CXCR3-negative and CXCR3-positive cells from the same donor, while memory cells showed distinct patterns. Freshly isolated PBMCs were used for most assays because CXCR3 expression went down partially after cryopreservation.

From a lookup of the germline V gene (reference sequence), CDR1 and CDR2 are SEHNR and FQNEAQ. Its CDR3 holds 12 amino acids, cysteine through phenylalanine. The record lacks a DNA sequence. These reads were obtained on a NextSeq 550. The Human TCR Profiling Kit (MiLaboratory) was used to make UMI-labeled 5' RACE TRB cDNA libraries. cDNA synthesis used the entire amount of extracted RNA, and PCR amplification then used the entire amount of cDNA produced. The libraries were made side by side, with each library going through the same number of PCR cycles. Under the source paper's analysis protocol: About 53,000 +/- 9,400 unique UMI-labeled TRB cDNA molecules per library were extracted with MIGEC and MiXCR, with at least two reads per UMI required. Each library averaged roughly 40,000 +/- 10,000 functional in-frame TRB CDR3 nucleotide clonotypes without stop codons. After downsampling to 5000 UMI-labeled TRB molecules per sample, diversity metrics such as normalized Shannon-Wiener and Chao1 were calculated in VDJtools. For the central five CDR3 residues, VDJtools calculated physicochemical properties weighted by clonotype size, namely interaction energy, strength, volume and Kidera factor 4. Based on TCRdb reprocessing of the reads, there is one entry per CDR3 protein sequence, and DNA is missing. TCRdb assigned the V and J calls; the authors' analysis was not used. The table for this sample shows about 28,000 distinct CDR3 sequences. Roughly 10% of the sample goes to the ten largest clones.

In regard to this clonotype: No antigen is known for it.

For every CD8+ T cell subset, over 250,000 cells were flow-sorted straight into RLT lysis buffer, and each subset was sorted in triplicate. Peripheral blood mononuclear cells were isolated from buffy coats by standard density gradient centrifugation. Total RNA was extracted from sorted cells with an RNeasy Mini Kit. This TCR was recovered from a human donor in good health. Some clones in this sample may be carry-over from other donors' samples. Input material: memory CD8+ T cells from blood. The cell subset or site tag for this specimen amounts to: conventional CD8+ memory T cells (TMEM), sorted as controls. The chain joins TRBV7-9 to TRBJ1-1. The CDR3 has the sequence CASSLVNTEAFF. The CDR3 plus the reference TRBV7-9 and TRBJ1-1 genes for the other parts give the full variable domain: DTGVSQNPRHKITKRGQNVTFRCDPISEHNRLYWYRQTLGQGPEFLTYFQNEAQLEKSRLLSDRFSAERPKGSFSTLEIQRTEQGDSAMYLCASSLVNTEAFFGQGTRLTVV.